This record looks at one T cell receptor (beta chain) sequence and its context. Its antigen remains undetermined. Base qualities are not at hand, and no much larger clone is one base apart. The CDR3 spans 15 residues, from the cysteine through the phenylalanine. Of all the DNA, just the CDR3 is kept, 45 bases in frame from base 1. V was cut back by 0 bases and J by 0 bases, leaving a gap of 10 bases between them. CDR1 and CDR2 are drawn from the germline V gene (reference sequence): SGHNT, YYREEE. TCRbeta CDR3 regions were amplified from genomic DNA by means of the immunoSEQ Assay, a bias-controlled multiplex PCR. The study's processing was this. The number of nucleated cells in each sample was estimated by amplification of reference gene primers within the assay. To quantify the absolute abundance of each unique TCRbeta CDR3 rearrangement, sequence reads were collapsed and filtered. For each sample, productive Simpson clonality was calculated as the square root of Simpson's diversity index over productive rearrangements. TCRdb provides this immuneACCESS table in a form limited to in-frame rearrangements. Some clones are lacking; in checked studies, under half of them reflect an unresolved V gene, and why the rest are absent is not known. That table furnishes V, J and clone size, whereas the DNA furnished D and trimming. This sample has roughly 180,000 clones in its table, and around 77% of those were observed once. The leading ten clones occupy around a sixth of the sample.

These data are taken from a study of blood T cell repertoires in COVID-19 (dated by TCRdb to 2020 to 2021). For context, the study as a whole: Samples covering the acute and convalescent phases of COVID-19 were provided by collaborators in the United States, Italy and Spain. Samples were obtained from the ongoing ImmuneRACE study (first 160 participants) and from about 1,300 subjects provided by 6 global collaborators. A de-identified subject ID, COVID-19 status, age in years and sex were almost always included in the sample metadata. Deeply sampled blood TCRbeta repertoires from subjects exposed to, actively infected with, or recovered from COVID-19 were included in the dataset. The material from the prospective study consisted of cDNA or gDNA derived from T cells, B-cell-depleted T cells, or PBMCs. The repertoires were released in a freely available public database intended as a resource for research on the immune response to SARS-CoV-2. HLA class I and class II types, where available, came from metadata supplied by the sample provider rather than from assay-based typing.

General conclusions and limits of the study: The amount of clinical and demographic metadata varied by source and participant and was provided uncurated.

Collaborating institutions collected whole blood in K2EDTA tubes following their own protocols. For TCRbeta analysis, collaborators shipped samples in one of three forms: frozen whole blood, isolated PBMCs, or DNA extracted from either of those sample types. The origin of this receptor is a man between 60 and 70 years old with active or convalescent COVID-19. The V and J genes are TRBV5-4 and TRBJ2-7; the D gene lacks a confident call. Sequencing used peripheral blood. The CDR3: CASSLDFRSSYEQYF. At the DNA level, the sequence is TGTGCCAGCAGCTTGGACTTCCGAAGCTCCTACGAGCAGTACTTC.